Included here is one T cell receptor (beta chain) sequence, with context. As yet, its antigen is unknown. These data come from a study of CD8+ T cells in alopecia areata. General study results and limits: Many expanded lesional clones persisted in scalp and blood during tofacitinib.

Reverse transcription of extracted RNA yielded cDNA, which provided the sequencing template. Repertoires were generated with immunoSEQ multiplex PCR, while TCRdb's copy carries only in-frame clones and drops some. The table includes over 250,000 clones, 60% detected once. J gave up 2 bases and V 8 bases, and 5 bases lay outside the gene matches. This CDR3 is 14 amino acids long. Germline-derived CDR1 and CDR2 are MGHDK and SYGVNS. Regarding treatment: oral pan-JAK inhibitor, 5-10 mg twice daily. Collected material from alopecia areata patients comprised lesional scalp punch biopsies and peripheral blood.

The chain carries TRBV25-1 and TRBJ1-5, with 8 nucleotides matching TRBD1. The receptor's source is a human donor with alopecia areata. The specimen comprised CD4+ T cells sorted from blood, sampled around week 54, from a patient treated with tofacitinib. In DNA, the CDR3 is TGTGCCAGCTCCCCGACAGGGGGCAATCAGCCCCAGCATTTT. Encoded protein: CASSPTGGNQPQHF.